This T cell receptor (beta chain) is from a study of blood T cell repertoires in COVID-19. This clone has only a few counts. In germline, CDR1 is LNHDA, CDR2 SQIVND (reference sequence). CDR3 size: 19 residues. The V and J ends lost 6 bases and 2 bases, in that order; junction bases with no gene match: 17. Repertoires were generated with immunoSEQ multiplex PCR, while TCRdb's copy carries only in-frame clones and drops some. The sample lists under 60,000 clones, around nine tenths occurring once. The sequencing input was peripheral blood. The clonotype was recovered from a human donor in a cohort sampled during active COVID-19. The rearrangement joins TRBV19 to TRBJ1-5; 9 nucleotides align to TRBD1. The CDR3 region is CASSPRAAQGARGNQPQHF. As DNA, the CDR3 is TGTGCCAGTAGCCCTCGCGCGGCACAGGGGGCGAGAGGCAATCAGCCCCAGCATTTT.